A selection of T cell receptor beta chains follows, all from one sample in a study of T cell changes during pregnancy in multiple sclerosis. Method: immunoSEQ multiplex PCR; TCRdb's copy keeps in-frame clones and lacks some. This table holds some 64,000 clones, about 92% found once. Sequencing used peripheral blood, obtained in the first trimester of pregnancy. The receptors stem from a female donor with multiple sclerosis, enrolled in a pregnancy study. CDR3s include the opening cysteine and the closing phenylalanine or tryptophan. D genes are given only for firm matches. Not every row has a clone size; where given, it reads once, few, many or a size class.

- TRBJ2-1 - TRBV10-3 CAISEEGGKYNEQFF TGTGCCATCAGTGAGGAGGGCGGGAAATACAATGAGCAGTTCTTC
- TRBJ2-7 - TRBV7-2 CASSLARGLQYF TGTGCCAGCAGCTTAGCGCGCGGTCTGCAGTACTTC
once TRBJ2-1 TRBD2 TRBV7-3 CASSITSADEQFF TGTGCCAGCAGCATCACTAGCGCGGATGAGCAGTTCTTC
- TRBJ2-7 - TRBV27 CASSLPGVEQYF TGTGCCAGCAGCCTCCCGGGGGTAGAGCAGTACTTC
- TRBJ1-2 - TRBV28 CASRYMGRDYGYTF TGTGCCAGCAGATACATGGGCAGGGACTATGGCTACACCTTC
few TRBJ1-1 - TRBV29-1 CSVSHREGTEAFF TGCAGCGTGTCTCACAGGGAGGGCACTGAAGCTTTCTTT
- TRBJ2-7 TRBD1 TRBV10-3 CAISGDSSYEQYF TGTGCCATCAGTGGGGACAGCTCCTACGAGCAGTACTTC
- TRBJ2-3 TRBD2 TRBV30 CAWSVLAGGDIRTDTQYF TGTGCCTGGAGTGTACTAGCGGGAGGGGATATACGCACAGATACGCAGTATTTT
- TRBJ2-1 - TRBV19 CASTMGGQEYNEQFF TGTGCCAGTACCATGGGGGGGCAAGAATACAATGAGCAGTTCTTC
- TRBJ2-1 TRBD2 TRBV5-1 CASSLIAGVSYNEQFF TGCGCCAGCAGCTTGATAGCGGGAGTCTCCTACAATGAGCAGTTCTTC
- TRBJ2-1 - TRBV6-1 CASSERELFF TGTGCCAGCAGTGAACGGGAACTGTTCTTC
- TRBJ1-1 TRBD1 TRBV2 CASSKSDREGGYNTEAFF TGTGCCAGCTCCAAGAGCGACAGGGAAGGTGGTTATAACACTGAAGCTTTCTTT
once TRBJ2-3 TRBD2 TRBV30 CAWTGGPDTQYF TGTGCCTGGACGGGGGGTCCCGATACGCAGTATTTT
once TRBJ2-4 - TRBV30 CAWSLQNIQYF TGTGCCTGGAGTCTCCAAAACATTCAGTACTTC
- TRBJ2-3 - TRBV18 CASSRVDTQYF TGTGCCAGCTCCCGCGTAGATACGCAGTATTTT
- TRBJ2-7 - TRBV19 CASSWGGGGYEQYF TGTGCCAGTAGTTGGGGAGGCGGCGGCTACGAGCAGTACTTC
- TRBJ1-1 - TRBV28 CASSLWPLEAFF TGTGCCAGCAGTTTGTGGCCGCTTGAAGCTTTCTTT
- TRBJ2-1 TRBD2 TRBV11-2 CASSFFSGSSYNEQFF TGTGCCAGCAGCTTTTTTAGCGGGAGCTCCTACAATGAGCAGTTCTTC
- TRBJ2-1 TRBD2 TRBV2 CASKRTSGSTEQFF TGTGCCAGTAAGAGGACTAGCGGGAGCACGGAGCAGTTCTTC
once TRBJ1-5 - TRBV7-9 CASSFTGNQPQHF TGTGCCAGCAGCTTTACAGGGAATCAGCCCCAGCATTTT
- TRBJ2-2 - TRBV11-2 CASSLELNTGELFF TGTGCCAGCAGCCTTGAACTAAACACCGGGGAGCTGTTTTTT
- TRBJ2-1 - TRBV5-4 CASSLDPRGRYNEQFF TGTGCCAGCAGCTTGGACCCCAGGGGACGATACAATGAGCAGTTCTTC
- TRBJ1-5 - TRBV10-2 CASSDSNNQPQHF TGCGCCAGCAGCGACAGCAACAATCAGCCCCAGCATTTT
- TRBJ2-3 - TRBV29-1 CSVRVTDTQYF TGCAGCGTTAGAGTCACAGATACGCAGTATTTT
once TRBJ2-5 TRBD1 TRBV2 CASSEDRGRETQYF TGTGCCAGCAGTGAGGACAGGGGAAGGGAGACCCAGTACTTC
- TRBJ2-2 - TRBV29-1 CSVEWVGANTGELFF TGCAGCGTTGAATGGGTTGGGGCTAACACCGGGGAGCTGTTTTTT
- TRBJ1-2 - TRBV5-1 CASRPGGGADGYTF TGCGCCAGCAGGCCCGGGGGGGGCGCAGATGGCTACACCTTC
- TRBJ2-7 - TRBV28 CASSSLVKGLQDGDEQYF TGTGCCAGCAGTTCTCTGGTAAAGGGACTTCAGGACGGCGACGAGCAGTACTTC
- TRBJ2-1 - TRBV19 CASSHSHTSYNEQFF TGTGCCAGTAGTCACAGTCATACCTCCTACAATGAGCAGTTCTTC
- TRBJ2-7 TRBD2 TRBV7-9 CASSLESSGRGMGEQYF TGTGCCAGCAGCTTAGAGTCTAGCGGGAGAGGAATGGGGGAGCAGTACTTC
- TRBJ2-1 TRBD2 TRBV7-8 CASSPAGTSGRNEQFF TGTGCCAGCAGCCCCGCCGGGACTAGCGGGAGGAATGAGCAGTTCTTC
few TRBJ1-1 - TRBV2 CASRTTRGRRDTEAFF TGTGCCAGCAGGACGACGCGGGGCCGTCGTGACACTGAAGCTTTCTTT
- TRBJ1-1 - TRBV6-5 CASSPPGVYDTEAFF TGTGCCAGCAGTCCTCCGGGGGTTTACGACACTGAAGCTTTCTTT
- TRBJ1-2 TRBD1 TRBV11-2 CASSALQGTRWSYTF TGTGCCAGCAGCGCTCTACAGGGGACCAGGTGGAGCTACACCTTC
- TRBJ2-1 TRBD2 TRBV7-2 CASSLSSGPYNEQFF TGTGCCAGCAGCCTATCTAGCGGACCATACAATGAGCAGTTCTTC
- TRBJ2-1 TRBD2 TRBV9 CASSVSGGTYNEQFF TGTGCCAGCAGCGTAAGCGGGGGAACCTACAATGAGCAGTTCTTC
- TRBJ1-4 - TRBV5-1 CASSLNGGNEKLFF TGCGCCAGCAGCTTGAACGGCGGTAATGAAAAACTGTTTTTT
- TRBJ1-2 - TRBV14 CASSHPGDRYGYTF TGTGCCAGCAGCCACCCAGGGGACCGCTATGGCTACACCTTC
- TRBJ2-7 - TRBV4-1 CASSQELTDYEQYF TGCGCCAGCAGCCAAGAACTAACGGACTACGAGCAGTACTTC
- TRBJ2-7 - TRBV6-6 CASSYSGPEGEQYF TGTGCCAGCAGTTACTCCGGGCCAGAGGGCGAGCAGTACTTC
- TRBJ2-7 - TRBV5-6 CPSSLRGQRFSYEQYF TGTCCCAGCAGCTTGCGTGGGCAACGATTTTCCTACGAGCAGTACTTC
- TRBJ2-1 TRBD2 TRBV6-5 CASSYSVSGSHEQFF TGTGCCAGCAGTTACTCTGTTAGCGGGAGCCATGAGCAGTTCTTC
few TRBJ2-3 TRBD2 TRBV6-1 CASSGLAGADTQYF TGTGCCAGCAGTGGACTAGCGGGAGCAGATACGCAGTATTTT